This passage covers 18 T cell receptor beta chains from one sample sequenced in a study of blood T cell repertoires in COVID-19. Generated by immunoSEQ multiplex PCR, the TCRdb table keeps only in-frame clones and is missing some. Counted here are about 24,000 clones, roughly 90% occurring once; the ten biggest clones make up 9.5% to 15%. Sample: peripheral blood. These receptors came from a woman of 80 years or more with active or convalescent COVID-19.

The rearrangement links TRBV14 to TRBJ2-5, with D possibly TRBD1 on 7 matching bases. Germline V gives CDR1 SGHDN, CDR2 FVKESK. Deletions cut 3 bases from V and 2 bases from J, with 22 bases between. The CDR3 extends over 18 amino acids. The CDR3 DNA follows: TGTGCCAGCAGCCAGGGACTTACACAGGGGAGATATCAAGAGACCCAGTACTTC. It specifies CASSQGLTQGRYQETQYF.

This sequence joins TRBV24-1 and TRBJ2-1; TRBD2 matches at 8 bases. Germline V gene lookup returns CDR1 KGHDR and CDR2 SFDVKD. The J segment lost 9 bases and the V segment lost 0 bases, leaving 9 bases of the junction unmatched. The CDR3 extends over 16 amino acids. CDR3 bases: TGTGCCACCAGTGATTTGCGGGGGGGGAAAATGGGTGAGCAGTTCTTC. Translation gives CATSDLRGGKMGEQFF.

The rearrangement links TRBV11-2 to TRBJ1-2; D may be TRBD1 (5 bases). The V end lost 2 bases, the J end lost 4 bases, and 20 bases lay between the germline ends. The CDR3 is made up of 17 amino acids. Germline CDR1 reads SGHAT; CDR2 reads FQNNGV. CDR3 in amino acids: CASSLFPKGRGIYGYTF. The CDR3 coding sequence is TGTGCCAGCAGCTTATTTCCGAAAGGACGGGGGATCTATGGCTACACCTTC.

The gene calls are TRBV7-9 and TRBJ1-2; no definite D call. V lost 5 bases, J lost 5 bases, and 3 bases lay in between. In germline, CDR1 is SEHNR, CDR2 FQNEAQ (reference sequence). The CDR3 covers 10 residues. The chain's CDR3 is CASSQYGYTF. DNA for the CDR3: TGTGCCAGCAGCCAATATGGCTACACCTTC. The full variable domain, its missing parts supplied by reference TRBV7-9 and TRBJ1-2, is DTGVSQNPRHKITKRGQNVTFRCDPISEHNRLYWYRQTLGQGPEFLTYFQNEAQLEKSRLLSDRFSAERPKGSFSTLEIQRTEQGDSAMYLCASSQYGYTFGSGTRLTVV.

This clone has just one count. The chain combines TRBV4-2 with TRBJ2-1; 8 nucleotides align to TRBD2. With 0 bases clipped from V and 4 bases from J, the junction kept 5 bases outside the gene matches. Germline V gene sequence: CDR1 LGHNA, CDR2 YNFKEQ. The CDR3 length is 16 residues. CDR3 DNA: TGTGCCAGCAGCCAAGATCCCGGGGGGGCATACAATGAGCAGTTCTTC. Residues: CASSQDPGGAYNEQFF.

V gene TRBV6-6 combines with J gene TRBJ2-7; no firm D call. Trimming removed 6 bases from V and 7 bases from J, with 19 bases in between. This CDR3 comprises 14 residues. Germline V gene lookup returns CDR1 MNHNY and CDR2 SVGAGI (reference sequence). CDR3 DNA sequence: TGTGCCAGCAGCCCAACGACTGTCGCTACGGAGCAGTACTTC. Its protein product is CASSPTTVATEQYF.

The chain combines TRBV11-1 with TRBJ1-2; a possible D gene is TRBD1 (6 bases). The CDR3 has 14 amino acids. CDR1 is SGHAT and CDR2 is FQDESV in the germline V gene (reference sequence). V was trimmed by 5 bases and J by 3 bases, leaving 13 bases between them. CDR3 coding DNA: TGTGCCAGCAGCCCTCAGACAGGAGACTATGGCTACACCTTC. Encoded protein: CASSPQTGDYGYTF.

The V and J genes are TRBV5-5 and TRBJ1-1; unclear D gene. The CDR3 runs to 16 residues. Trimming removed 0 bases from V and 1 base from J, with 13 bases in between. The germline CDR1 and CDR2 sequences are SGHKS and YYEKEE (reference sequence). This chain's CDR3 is CASSLVAALENTEAFF. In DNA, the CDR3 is TGTGCCAGCAGCTTGGTAGCAGCTCTCGAGAACACTGAAGCTTTCTTT. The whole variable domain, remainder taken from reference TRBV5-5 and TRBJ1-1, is DAGVTQSPTHLIKTRGQQVTLRCSPISGHKSVSWYQQVLGQGPQFIFQYYEKEERGRGNFPDRFSARQFPNYSSELNVNALLLGDSALYLCASSLVAALENTEAFFGQGTRLTVV.

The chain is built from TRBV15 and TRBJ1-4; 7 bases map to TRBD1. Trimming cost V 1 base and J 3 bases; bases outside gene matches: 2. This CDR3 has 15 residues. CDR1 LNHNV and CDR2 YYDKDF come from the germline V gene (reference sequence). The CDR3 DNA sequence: TGTGCCACCAGCAGAGCCGGGACAGCTAATGAAAAACTGTTTTTT. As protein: CATSRAGTANEKLFF.

Here the CDR3 DNA reads TGTGCCAGCAGCCTAAGATTCACCGCGAGTTATGGCTACACCTTC. Translating gives CASSLRFTASYGYTF. This chain links TRBV6-2 or TRBV6-3 with TRBJ1-2; no clear D. The CDR3 contains 15 residues. V was clipped by 6 bases and J by 5 bases, with 19 bases between them. Germline V CDR1 and CDR2: MNHEY, SVGEGT.

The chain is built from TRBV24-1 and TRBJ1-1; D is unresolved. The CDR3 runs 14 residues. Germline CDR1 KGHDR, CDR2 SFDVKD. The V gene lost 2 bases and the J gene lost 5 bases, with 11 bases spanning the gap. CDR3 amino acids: CATSDSRRWTEAFF. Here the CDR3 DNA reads TGTGCCACCAGTGATTCAAGGAGGTGGACTGAAGCTTTCTTT.

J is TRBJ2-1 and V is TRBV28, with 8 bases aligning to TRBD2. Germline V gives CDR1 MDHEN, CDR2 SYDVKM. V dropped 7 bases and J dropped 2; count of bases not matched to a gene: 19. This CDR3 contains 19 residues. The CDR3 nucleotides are TGTGCCAGCACCACCCGAGGCTCCTCCGGGAGGGGGACCTACAATGAGCAGTTCTTC. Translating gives CASTTRGSSGRGTYNEQFF.

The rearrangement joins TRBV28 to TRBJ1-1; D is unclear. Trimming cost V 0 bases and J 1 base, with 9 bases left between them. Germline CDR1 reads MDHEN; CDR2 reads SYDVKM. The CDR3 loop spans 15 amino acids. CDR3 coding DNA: TGTGCCAGCAGTTTATGGGGCGACGCGAACACTGAAGCTTTCTTT. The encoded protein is CASSLWGDANTEAFF.

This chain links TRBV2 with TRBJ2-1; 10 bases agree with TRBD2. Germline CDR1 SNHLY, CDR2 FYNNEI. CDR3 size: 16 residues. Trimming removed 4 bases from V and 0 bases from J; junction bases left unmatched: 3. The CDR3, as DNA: TGTGCCAGCAGTGTACTAGCGGGGAGCTCCTACAATGAGCAGTTCTTC. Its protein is CASSVLAGSSYNEQFF.

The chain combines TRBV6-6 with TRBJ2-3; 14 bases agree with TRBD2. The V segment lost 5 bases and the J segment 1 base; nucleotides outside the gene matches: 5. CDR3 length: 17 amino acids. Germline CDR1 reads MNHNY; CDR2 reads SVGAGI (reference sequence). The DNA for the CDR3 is TGTGCCAGCAGTCGGACTAGCGGGGGGACCCGCACAGATACGCAGTATTTT. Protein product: CASSRTSGGTRTDTQYF.

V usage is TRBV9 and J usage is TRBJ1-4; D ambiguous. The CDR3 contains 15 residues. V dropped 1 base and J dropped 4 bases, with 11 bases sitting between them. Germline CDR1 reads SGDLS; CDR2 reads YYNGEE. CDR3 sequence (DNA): TGTGCCAGCAGCGTATCAGCGACCCTTAATGAAAAACTGTTTTTT. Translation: CASSVSATLNEKLFF. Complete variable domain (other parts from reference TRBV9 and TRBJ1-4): DSGVTQTPKHLITATGQRVTLRCSPRSGDLSVYWYQQSLDQGLQFLIQYYNGEERAKGNILERFSAQQFPDLHSELNLSSLELGDSALYFCASSVSATLNEKLFFGSGTQLSVL.

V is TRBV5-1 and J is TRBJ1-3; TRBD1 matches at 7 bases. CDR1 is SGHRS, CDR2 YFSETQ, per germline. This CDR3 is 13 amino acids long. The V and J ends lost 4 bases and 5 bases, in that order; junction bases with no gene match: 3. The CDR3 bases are TGCGCCAGCAGCGGGGGACAGCGAAACACCATATATTTT. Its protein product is CASSGGQRNTIYF.

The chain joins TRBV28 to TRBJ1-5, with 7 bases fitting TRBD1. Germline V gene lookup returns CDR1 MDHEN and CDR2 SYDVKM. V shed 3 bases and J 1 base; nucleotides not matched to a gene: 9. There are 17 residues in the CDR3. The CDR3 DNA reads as TGTGCCAGCAGTTTGTATGACAGGGTGCCGAGCAATCAGCCCCAGCATTTT. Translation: CASSLYDRVPSNQPQHF.